This T cell receptor (beta chain) derives from a study of shared clonotypes between healthy human individuals. General observations from the study: How much donors shared clonotypes was expected to be affected by sequencing depth.

With respect to this clone: The antigen is not known.

This CDR3 is 14 amino acids long. The V gene's germline CDR1 is PRHDT and CDR2 FYEKMQ (reference sequence). Between the trimmed V and J ends, which lost 6 bases and 2 bases, there was a span of 12 bases. Clones were read by immunoSEQ multiplex PCR, and TCRdb kept only the in-frame ones, dropping some. The table records around 95,000 clones, more than 45% of them present only once. Sequencing input: PBMCs. V gene TRBV13 combines with J gene TRBJ2-3, with a tentative D call TRBD2 (6 bases). The sequence derives from a woman between 35 and 50 years old in good health. Some clones in this sample may be carry-over from other donors' samples. This CDR3 reads CASSSGLVTDTQYF. The CDR3 DNA is TGTGCCAGCAGTAGCGGATTAGTCACAGATACGCAGTATTTT.